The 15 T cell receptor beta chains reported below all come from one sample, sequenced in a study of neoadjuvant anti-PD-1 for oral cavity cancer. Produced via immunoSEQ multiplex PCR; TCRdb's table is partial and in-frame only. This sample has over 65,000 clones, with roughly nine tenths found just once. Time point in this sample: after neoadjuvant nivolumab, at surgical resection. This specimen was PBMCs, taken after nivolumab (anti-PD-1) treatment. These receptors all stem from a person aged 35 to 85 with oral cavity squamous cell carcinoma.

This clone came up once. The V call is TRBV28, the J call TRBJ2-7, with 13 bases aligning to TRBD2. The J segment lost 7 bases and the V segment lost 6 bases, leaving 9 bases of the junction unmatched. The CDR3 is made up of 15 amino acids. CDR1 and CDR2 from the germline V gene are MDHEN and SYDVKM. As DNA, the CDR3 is TGTGCCAGCAGCCTCAGGACTAGCGGGAGCCAAGAGCAGTACTTC. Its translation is CASSLRTSGSQEQYF. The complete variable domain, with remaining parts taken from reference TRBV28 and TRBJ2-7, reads DVKVTQSSRYLVKRTGEKVFLECVQDMDHENMFWYRQDPGLGLRLIYFSYDVKMKEKGDIPEGYSVSREKKERFSLILESASTNQTSMYLCASSLRTSGSQEQYFGPGTRLTVT.

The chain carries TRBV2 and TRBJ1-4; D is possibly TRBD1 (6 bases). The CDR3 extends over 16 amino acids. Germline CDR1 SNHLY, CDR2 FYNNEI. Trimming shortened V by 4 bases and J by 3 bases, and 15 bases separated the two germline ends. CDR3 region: CASSVRGGMANEKLFF. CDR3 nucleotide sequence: TGTGCCAGCAGTGTCAGGGGAGGGATGGCTAATGAAAAACTGTTTTTT. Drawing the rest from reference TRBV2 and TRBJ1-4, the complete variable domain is EPEVTQTPSHQVTQMGQEVILRCVPISNHLYFYWYRQILGQKVEFLVSFYNNEISEKSEIFDDQFSVERPDGSNFTLKIRSTKLEDSAMYFCASSVRGGMANEKLFFGSGTQLSVL.

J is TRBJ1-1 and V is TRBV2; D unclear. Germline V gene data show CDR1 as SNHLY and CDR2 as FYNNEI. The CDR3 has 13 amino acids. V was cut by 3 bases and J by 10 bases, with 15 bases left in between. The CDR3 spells CASSEGWSLGAFF. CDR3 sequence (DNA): TGTGCCAGCAGTGAGGGTTGGTCTTTGGGAGCTTTCTTT. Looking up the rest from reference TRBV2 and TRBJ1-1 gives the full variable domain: EPEVTQTPSHQVTQMGQEVILRCVPISNHLYFYWYRQILGQKVEFLVSFYNNEISEKSEIFDDQFSVERPDGSNFTLKIRSTKLEDSAMYFCASSEGWSLGAFFGQGTRLTVV.

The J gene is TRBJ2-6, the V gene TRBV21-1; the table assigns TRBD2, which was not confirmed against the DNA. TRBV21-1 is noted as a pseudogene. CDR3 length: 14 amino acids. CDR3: CASSKVRGANVLTF. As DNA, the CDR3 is TGTGCCAGCAGCAAAGTCCGTGGGGCCAACGTCCTGACTTTC.

In DNA form, the CDR3 reads TGTGCCAGCAGCTCCTACCGGGACCAGGGAGAGACCCAGTACTTC. Encoded protein: CASSSYRDQGETQYF. V gene TRBV5-6 combines with J gene TRBJ2-5, with D perhaps assigned TRBD1 or TRBD2 (5 bases each). Germline assignment: CDR1 SGHDT and CDR2 YYEEEE. The CDR3 covers 15 residues. The germline V and J ends were trimmed by 3 bases and 4 bases, with 16 bases remaining between them.

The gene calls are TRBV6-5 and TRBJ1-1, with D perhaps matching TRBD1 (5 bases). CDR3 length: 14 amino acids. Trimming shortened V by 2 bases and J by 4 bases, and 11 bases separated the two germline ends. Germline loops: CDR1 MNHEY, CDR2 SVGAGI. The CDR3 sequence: CASSYGGRSTEAFF. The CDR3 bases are TGTGCCAGCAGTTACGGGGGGAGATCCACTGAAGCTTTCTTT.

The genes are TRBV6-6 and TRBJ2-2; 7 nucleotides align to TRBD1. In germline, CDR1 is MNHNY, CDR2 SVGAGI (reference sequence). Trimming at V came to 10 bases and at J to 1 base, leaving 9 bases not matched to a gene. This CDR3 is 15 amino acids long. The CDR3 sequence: CATVSGGMNTGELFF. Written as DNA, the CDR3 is TGTGCCACCGTCTCAGGGGGTATGAACACCGGGGAGCTGTTTTTT.

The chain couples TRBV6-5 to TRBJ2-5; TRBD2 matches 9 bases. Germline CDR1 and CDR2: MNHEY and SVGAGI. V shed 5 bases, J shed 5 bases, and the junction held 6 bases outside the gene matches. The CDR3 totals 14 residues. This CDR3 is CASSPGTSRETQYF. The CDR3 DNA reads TGTGCCAGCAGTCCTGGGACTAGCCGGGAGACCCAGTACTTC.

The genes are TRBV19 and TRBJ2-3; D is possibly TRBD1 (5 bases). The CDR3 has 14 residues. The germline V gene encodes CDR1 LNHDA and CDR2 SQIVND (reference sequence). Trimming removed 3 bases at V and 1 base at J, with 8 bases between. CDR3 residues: CASSIGARTDTQYF. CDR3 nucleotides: TGTGCCAGTAGTATTGGGGCCCGCACAGATACGCAGTATTTT. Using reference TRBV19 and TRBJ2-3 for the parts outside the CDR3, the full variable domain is DGGITQSPKYLFRKEGQNVTLSCEQNLNHDAMYWYRQDPGQGLRLIYYSQIVNDFQKGDIAEGYSVSREKKESFPLTVTSAQKNPTAFYLCASSIGARTDTQYFGPGTRLTVL.

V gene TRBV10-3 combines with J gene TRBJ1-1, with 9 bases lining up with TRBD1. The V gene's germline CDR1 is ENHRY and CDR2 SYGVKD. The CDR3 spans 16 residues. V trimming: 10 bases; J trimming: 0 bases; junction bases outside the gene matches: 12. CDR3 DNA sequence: TGTGCCACCACCGGACAGGGGCCATTGATGAACACTGAAGCTTTCTTT. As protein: CATTGQGPLMNTEAFF.

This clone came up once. CDR3 sequence reads: CASSATSGRGNEQFF. The DNA for the CDR3 is TGTGCCAGCAGCGCAACTAGCGGGAGAGGCAATGAGCAGTTCTTC. The chain combines TRBV7-9 with TRBJ2-1, with 11 bases lining up with TRBD2. Trimming at V came to 5 bases and at J to 6 bases, leaving 6 bases not matched to a gene. In germline, CDR1 is SEHNR, CDR2 FQNEAQ (reference sequence). The CDR3 is 15 residues long. The complete variable domain, with remaining parts taken from reference TRBV7-9 and TRBJ2-1, reads DTGVSQNPRHKITKRGQNVTFRCDPISEHNRLYWYRQTLGQGPEFLTYFQNEAQLEKSRLLSDRFSAERPKGSFSTLEIQRTEQGDSAMYLCASSATSGRGNEQFFGPGTRLTVL.

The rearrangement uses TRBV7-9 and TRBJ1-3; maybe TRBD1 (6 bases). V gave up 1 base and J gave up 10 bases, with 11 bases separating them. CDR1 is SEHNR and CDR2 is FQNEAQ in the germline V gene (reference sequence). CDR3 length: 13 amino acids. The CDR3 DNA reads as TGTGCCAGCAGCTTAGGGGGGGCTCGTACCATATATTTT. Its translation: CASSLGGARTIYF.

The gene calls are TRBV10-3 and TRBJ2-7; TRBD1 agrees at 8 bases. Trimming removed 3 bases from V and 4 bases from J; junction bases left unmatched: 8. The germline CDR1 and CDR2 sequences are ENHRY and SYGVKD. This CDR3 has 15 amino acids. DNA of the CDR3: TGTGCCATCAGTGACGAAGGACAGGGTAGGTACGAGCAGTACTTC. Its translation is CAISDEGQGRYEQYF.

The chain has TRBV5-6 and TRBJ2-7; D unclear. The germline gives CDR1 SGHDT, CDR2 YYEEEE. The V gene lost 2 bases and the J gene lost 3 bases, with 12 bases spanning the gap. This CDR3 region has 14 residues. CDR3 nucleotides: TGTGCCAGCAGCTTTTATAGCACCTTCTACGAGCAGTACTTC. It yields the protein CASSFYSTFYEQYF.

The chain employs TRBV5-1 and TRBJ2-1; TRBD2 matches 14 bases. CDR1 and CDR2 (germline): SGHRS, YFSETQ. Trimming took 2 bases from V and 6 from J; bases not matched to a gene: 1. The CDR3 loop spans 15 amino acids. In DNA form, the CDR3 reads TGCGCCAGCAGCTTCGGGACTAGCGGGAGCAATGAGCAGTTCTTC. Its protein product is CASSFGTSGSNEQFF.